This entry is about one TCR beta chain. What it recognizes is unknown. The source of the sample is a study of CD8 T cells in Susac syndrome. Study-level background: Clinical remission applied to about 8 sequenced Susac syndrome patients, and six had active disease. Intravenous immunoglobulin alone or corticosteroids were being given to patients with Susac syndrome at blood draw, unless they were therapy-naive.

General study results and limits: Expansion of Susac CD8+ clones peaked in TEMRA cells and in active patients.

It was with random hexamers that about 0.45 to 1 ug RNA was reverse transcribed. TCRdb analysed the immunoSEQ multiplex PCR reads with MiXCR anew, one entry per CDR3 protein. The sample comprises tens of thousands of distinct CDR3 sequences, 90% to 95% of which are singletons, and under 1% rests with the top ten. CDR3 length equals 16 residues. Germline V gene lookup returns CDR1 LGHDT and CDR2 YNNKEL (reference sequence). V was clipped by 0 bases and J by 9 bases, with 18 bases between them. This clonotype was sampled from a human donor with Susac syndrome. Sequenced sample: CD8+ T cells from PBMCs. V usage is TRBV3-1 and J usage is TRBJ2-1; D may correspond to TRBD1 or TRBD2 (6 bases each). The CDR3 loop is CASSQDGRGRRGEQFF. The DNA for the CDR3 is TGTGCCAGCAGCCAAGATGGACGGGGGCGAAGGGGTGAGCAGTTCTTC.